Listed below are T cell receptor beta chains from one sample, sequenced in a study of T cells in Graves' hyperthyroidism and ophthalmopathy. TCRdb re-called the multiplex PCR reads with MiXCR, one entry per CDR3 protein. The table includes hundreds of thousands of distinct CDR3 sequences, about a sixth detected once. Sequencing was performed on blood. Receptors originate from a woman aged 35 to 49 with Graves' ophthalmopathy. CDR3s include the opening cysteine and the closing phenylalanine or tryptophan. Fields, in order: V gene, J gene, CDR3 protein.

TRBV6-1,TRBJ2-1,CASLRLASSYNEQFF
TRBV6-5,TRBJ2-6,CASSYAARVSGANVLTF
TRBV7-6,TRBJ1-1,CASSLQGADTEAFF
TRBV11-2,TRBJ2-1,CASSLDPSAYNEQFF
TRBV7-9,TRBJ2-1,CASSLGTSGYYNEQFF
TRBV7-9,TRBJ2-3,CASLPGLSSTDTQYF
TRBV29-1,TRBJ2-2,CSVAGNMNTGELFF
TRBV5-1,TRBJ2-5,CASSRLARQETQYF
TRBV6-5,TRBJ2-1,CASSYSRERASPAPNEQFF
TRBV29-1,TRBJ2-3,CSVTSGTSTDTQYF
TRBV5-6,TRBJ2-3,CASSLGTTYTDTQYF
TRBV6-1,TRBJ1-2,CASEKRQDRFLNYGYTF
TRBV14,TRBJ1-4,CASSPGGVTNEKLFF
TRBV20-1,TRBJ1-5,CSAAAGYGFQAYSNQPQHF
TRBV4-1,TRBJ2-1,CASSQDQGGVAGAYNEQFF
TRBV6-1,TRBJ1-5,CASSPDRGQGGQPQHF
TRBV15,TRBJ2-3,CATSRSKTGVATDTQYF
TRBV10-2,TRBJ2-3,CASSEPAGGPGDTQYF
TRBV28,TRBJ2-5,CASSPLLRQETQYF
TRBV11-1,TRBJ1-1,CASSSSTGGNTEAFF
TRBV5-1,TRBJ2-7,CASSTTGPTYEQYF
TRBV6-1,TRBJ2-1,CASRGTRGRGEQFF
TRBV5-1,TRBJ2-5,CASSPGTGSAQYF
TRBV24-1,TRBJ2-1,CATSDPLAGVYNEQFF
TRBV3-1,TRBJ2-1,CASSPGLAGEGYNEQFF
TRBV20-1,TRBJ2-7,CSARGPKQGIPRYEQYF